These 24 T cell receptor beta chains came from one sample sequenced in a study of CD8+ T cells in alopecia areata. RNA, once extracted, was reverse transcribed into cDNA for use as the sequencing template. Repertoires were generated with immunoSEQ multiplex PCR, while TCRdb's copy carries only in-frame clones and drops some. The table shows about 210,000 clones, with around 66% occurring only once. The treatment denotes: oral pan-JAK inhibitor, 5-10 mg twice daily. The sequencing used CD4+ T cells sorted from blood, collected at week 4, from a patient treated with tofacitinib. The receptors here all came from a human donor with alopecia areata.

In DNA form, the CDR3 reads TGCGCCAGCAGCCAAGATACCCATAGCACAGATACGCAGTATTTT. Its translation is CASSQDTHSTDTQYF. The chain employs TRBV4-3 and TRBJ2-3; D call uncertain. The CDR3 contains 15 residues. V was pared by 0 bases and J by 0 bases, with 7 bases between. Germline CDR1 LGHNA, CDR2 YSLEER.

The rearrangement joins TRBV2 to TRBJ1-1; perhaps TRBD1 as D (6 bases). CDR1 is SNHLY, CDR2 FYNNEI, per germline. V was clipped by 4 bases and J by 3 bases, with 12 bases between them. This CDR3 spans 14 amino acids. This CDR3 is CASSAQGRDTEAFF. CDR3 in DNA: TGTGCCAGCAGTGCACAGGGTAGGGACACTGAAGCTTTCTTT.

The V and J genes are TRBV2 and TRBJ1-6, with TRBD1 matching 9 bases. Trimming took 7 bases from V and 6 from J; bases not matched to a gene: 7. The CDR3 sequence is 15 residues long. The V gene's germline CDR1 is SNHLY and CDR2 FYNNEI. The CDR3 protein is CASTPVGQGNSPLHF. CDR3 DNA: TGTGCCAGCACTCCCGTGGGACAGGGTAATTCACCCCTCCACTTT.

This clone appeared a few times. This rearrangement joins TRBV27 to TRBJ2-5; 13 bases agree with TRBD2. This CDR3 comprises 17 residues. V trimming: 4 bases; J trimming: 5 bases; junction bases outside the gene matches: 10. Germline CDR1 is MNHEY and CDR2 is SMNVEV (reference sequence). The CDR3 loop is CASSSGLAGRRGETQYF. The CDR3 nucleotides are TGTGCCAGCAGTTCGGGACTAGCGGGGCGTCGAGGGGAGACCCAGTACTTC.

The chain employs TRBV27 and TRBJ2-1, with D possibly being TRBD2 (7 bases). The CDR3 covers 16 residues. V shed 4 bases and J shed 3 bases, with 16 bases lying between them. Germline assignment: CDR1 MNHEY and CDR2 SMNVEV (reference sequence). The CDR3 DNA reads TGTGCCAGCAGTTCCAGACGGGGGGCGCTCTACAATGAGCAGTTCTTC. Its translation: CASSSRRGALYNEQFF.

This clone was counted between two and nine times. The V call is TRBV19, the J call TRBJ1-5; D remains unclear. The CDR3 has 15 residues. Germline assignment: CDR1 LNHDA and CDR2 SQIVND (reference sequence). The V gene lost 4 bases and the J gene lost 0 bases, with 10 bases spanning the gap. The CDR3 protein is CASSTTYLSNQPQHF. CDR3 in DNA: TGTGCCAGTAGTACGACTTACCTTAGCAATCAGCCCCAGCATTTT. The whole variable domain, remainder taken from reference TRBV19 and TRBJ1-5, is DGGITQSPKYLFRKEGQNVTLSCEQNLNHDAMYWYRQDPGQGLRLIYYSQIVNDFQKGDIAEGYSVSREKKESFPLTVTSAQKNPTAFYLCASSTTYLSNQPQHFGDGTRLSIL.

The chain links TRBV29-1 to TRBJ2-5; weak D call: TRBD1 (5 bases). This CDR3 is 13 amino acids long. Per germline, CDR1 SQVTM and CDR2 ANQGSEA. Between the trimmed V and J ends, which lost 7 bases and 0 bases, there was a span of 12 bases. The CDR3 DNA reads as TGCAGCGCCAAGGGGCAGGACCAAGAGACCCAGTACTTC. It yields the protein CSAKGQDQETQYF.

The chain combines TRBV7-9 with TRBJ2-1, with TRBD1 matching over 7 bases. Germline loops: CDR1 SEHNR, CDR2 FQNEAQ (reference sequence). This CDR3 contains 15 residues. V shed 3 bases, J shed 4 bases, and the junction held 6 bases outside the gene matches. The CDR3, as DNA: TGTGCCAGCAGCTTTACCGGGACAGAATACAATGAGCAGTTCTTC. Amino acid sequence: CASSFTGTEYNEQFF.

The chain employs TRBV4-3 and TRBJ2-1; D gene uncertain. The V end lost 1 base, the J end lost 8 bases, and 12 bases lay between the germline ends. The CDR3 extends over 14 amino acids. Per germline, CDR1 LGHNA and CDR2 YSLEER. The CDR3 DNA is TGCGCCAGCAGCCAAGGCCCCTCGAGCGATGAGCAGTTCTTC. Its translation: CASSQGPSSDEQFF.

In this sample, this clone turned up a few times. The germline gene is not matched at one end of the junction; a read error may be the cause. The rearrangement joins TRBV6-5 to TRBJ2-2; possibly TRBD1 or TRBD2 for D (6 bases each). Germline CDR1 and CDR2: MNHEY and SVGAGI. The CDR3 runs to 15 residues. DNA of the CDR3: TGTGCCACCAGTTCTCCGGGGGCCCGGGGCGGGGAGCTGTTTTTT. Translated: CATSSPGARGGELFF.

The chain uses TRBV5-1 and TRBJ2-6; TRBD1 is a possible D gene (5 bases). In germline, CDR1 is SGHRS, CDR2 YFSETQ. The CDR3 runs to 16 residues. V lost 0 bases, J lost 0 bases, and 7 bases lay in between. The CDR3 loop is CASSLGQTSGANVLTF. DNA of the CDR3: TGCGCCAGCAGCTTGGGACAGACCTCTGGGGCCAACGTCCTGACTTTC.

This chain links TRBV25-1 with TRBJ1-4, with unresolved D. The length of the CDR3 is 15 residues. Per the germline V gene, CDR1 is MGHDK and CDR2 is SYGVNS. The V and J ends lost 3 bases and 6 bases respectively, with 14 bases between them. CDR3 in amino acids: CASSEMGIGHEKLFF. The CDR3 nucleotides are TGTGCCAGCAGTGAGATGGGGATCGGGCATGAAAAACTGTTTTTT.

The chain employs TRBV11-2 and TRBJ2-5, with TRBD1 matching over 9 bases. V trimming: 8 bases; J trimming: 1 base; junction bases outside the gene matches: 5. Per germline, CDR1 SGHAT and CDR2 FQNNGV. CDR3 length: 14 residues. The CDR3 nucleotides read TGTGCCAGCGTGCGGGACAGGGTCCAAGAGACCCAGTACTTC. Protein product: CASVRDRVQETQYF.

The rearrangement links TRBV27 to TRBJ1-6; D call uncertain. CDR3 length equals 13 residues. Trimming shortened V by 5 bases and J by 13 bases, and 15 bases separated the two germline ends. Per germline, CDR1 MNHEY and CDR2 SMNVEV (reference sequence). This CDR3 reads CASSPGVRYPLHF. The CDR3 coding sequence is TGTGCCAGCAGTCCGGGAGTTCGGTACCCCCTCCACTTT.

In its sample, this clone was seen a few times. The J gene is TRBJ1-2, the V gene TRBV2; 11 bases line up with TRBD1. Trimming removed 6 bases from V and 7 bases from J; junction bases left unmatched: 10. CDR1 SNHLY and CDR2 FYNNEI come from the germline V gene. CDR3 size: 15 residues. CDR3 sequence (DNA): TGTGCCAGCAGGCGGACAGGGGGCGCTTCTACTGGCTACACCTTC. Amino acid sequence: CASRRTGGASTGYTF.

V and J are TRBV7-9 and TRBJ2-7; 7 bases align to TRBD2. The CDR3 extends over 15 amino acids. Trimming took 6 bases from V and 6 from J; bases not matched to a gene: 14. CDR1 SEHNR and CDR2 FQNEAQ come from the germline V gene (reference sequence). CDR3 loop: CASSGRGERGGEQYF. The CDR3 DNA follows: TGTGCCAGCAGTGGGAGGGGAGAAAGGGGTGGCGAGCAGTACTTC.

V usage is TRBV5-1 and J usage is TRBJ1-1; D gene unclear. V lost 3 bases and J lost 4, with 16 bases in between. The V gene's germline CDR1 is SGHRS and CDR2 YFSETQ. This CDR3 has 15 amino acids. In DNA, the CDR3 is TGCGCCAGCAGCTCACCCCCGGATGGGATCACTGAAGCTTTCTTT. As protein: CASSSPPDGITEAFF.

The chain uses TRBV28 and TRBJ2-7; 8 bases fit TRBD2. J gave up 6 bases and V 3 bases, and 7 bases lay outside the gene matches. The CDR3 length is 14 residues. The V gene's germline CDR1 is MDHEN and CDR2 SYDVKM. The CDR3 spells CASSLAGGTGEQYF. CDR3 nucleotides: TGTGCCAGCAGTTTGGCGGGGGGTACGGGCGAGCAGTACTTC.

This chain uses TRBV6-1 with TRBJ2-5, with 10 nucleotides matching TRBD1. V dropped 5 bases and J dropped 13; count of bases not matched to a gene: 16. This CDR3 has 15 residues. CDR1 and CDR2 from the germline V gene are MNHNS and SASEGT. CDR3 in DNA: TGTGCCAGCAGTAGCCGGGACAGGGGTCTTCTGGCGGGGTACTTC. It specifies CASSSRDRGLLAGYF.

This sequence joins TRBV6-5 and TRBJ1-1; 11 bases match TRBD1. The CDR3 runs 15 residues. Germline CDR1 is MNHEY and CDR2 is SVGAGI. The V and J ends lost 5 bases and 4 bases, in that order; junction bases with no gene match: 6. CDR3 in DNA: TGTGCCAGCAGTCGAACCGGGACAGGGGGCACTGAAGCTTTCTTT. Amino acid sequence: CASSRTGTGGTEAFF.

The chain combines TRBV4-1 with TRBJ2-2; 12 bases fit TRBD2. The CDR3 extends over 17 amino acids. Germline CDR1 reads MGHRA; CDR2 reads YSYEKL. Trimming at V came to 4 bases and at J to 1 base, leaving 4 bases not matched to a gene. The CDR3 spells CASSPKGLAGNTGELFF. In nucleotides, the CDR3 is TGCGCCAGCAGCCCTAAGGGACTAGCGGGGAACACCGGGGAGCTGTTTTTT.

The gene calls are TRBV5-1 and TRBJ2-4; TRBD1 aligns across 10 bases. The CDR3 sequence is 16 residues long. With V trimmed by 3 bases and J by 5 bases, 8 bases remained unmatched. The germline V gene has CDR1 SGHRS and CDR2 YFSETQ. In nucleotides, the CDR3 is TGCGCCAGCAGCTCGAACTTTGGGACAGGGGAAAACATTCAGTACTTC. It yields the protein CASSSNFGTGENIQYF.

This clone was counted a few times. This CDR3 is CASSSTSGGASEEQFF. In nucleotides, the CDR3 is TGTGCCAGCAGCTCAACCAGCGGGGGGGCCTCAGAGGAGCAGTTCTTC. The chain has TRBV13 and TRBJ2-1; TRBD2 agrees at 10 bases. J was trimmed by 10 bases and V by 4 bases; bases with no gene match: 13. The CDR3 spans 16 residues. Germline-derived CDR1 and CDR2 are PRHDT and FYEKMQ (reference sequence).

J is TRBJ2-1 and V is TRBV6-5, with 14 bases fitting TRBD2. The V gene end was trimmed by 6 bases and the J gene end by 9 bases; junction bases not matched to a gene: 7. The CDR3 has 15 amino acids. Germline V gene data show CDR1 as MNHEY and CDR2 as SVGAGI. Here the CDR3 DNA reads TGTGCCAGCAGCCGCCGACTAGCGGGGGGGTTTGAGCAGTTCTTC. This sequence encodes CASSRRLAGGFEQFF.